Presented here are 4 T cell receptor beta chains from one specimen sequenced in a study of OX40 agonist ivuxolimab in advanced cancers. The library relied on the immunoSEQ multiplex PCR assay. In TCRdb, the immuneACCESS table is reduced to in-frame sequences with V and J assigned. These tables do not hold every clone; where another copy was compared, an unresolved V gene accounts for under half, and the others remain unexplained. This sample gives roughly 97,000 clones in total; 85% to 90% of them show up just once. 0.65% to 0.95% of the sample rests with the top ten. Material: CD4+ or CD8+ T cells sorted from blood, obtained in a trial of the OX40 agonist ivuxolimab. The receptors derive from an adult with an advanced solid tumor such as melanoma, head and neck, liver or kidney cancer.

The chain carries TRBV30 and TRBJ2-5; D is unresolved. Germline V gene data show CDR1 as GTSNPN and CDR2 as SVGIG (reference sequence). V lost 8 bases and J lost 5, with 18 bases in between. This CDR3 spans 13 amino acids. This CDR3 is CARTRDSGETQYF. CDR3 coding DNA: TGTGCCCGAACAAGAGATTCGGGCGAGACCCAGTACTTC.

The chain combines TRBV5-1 with TRBJ1-1; no definite D call. Trimming left V 0 bases short and J 5 bases short, with 8 bases between. Per germline, CDR1 SGHRS and CDR2 YFSETQ. This CDR3 has 13 residues. For the CDR3, the DNA is TGCGCCAGCAGCTTGGCCGGTGAGACTGAAGCTTTCTTT. This codes for CASSLAGETEAFF.

The rearrangement joins TRBV4-3 to TRBJ1-5; no definite D call. Germline V CDR1 and CDR2: LGHNA, YSLEER. The ends were cut back, 0 bases at V and 3 bases at J, with 9 bases in the middle. This CDR3 has 15 residues. The CDR3 region is CASSQELGSNQPQHF. The CDR3 DNA follows: TGCGCCAGCAGCCAAGAGTTGGGGTCCAATCAGCCCCAGCATTTT.

V is TRBV18 and J is TRBJ1-4; the match to TRBD1 covers 7 bases. The CDR3 is 15 residues long. J lost 5 bases, V lost 2 bases, and 5 bases had no gene match. The germline CDR1 and CDR2 sequences are KGHSH and LQKENI. The CDR3 reads CASSPAGQTNEKLFF. The CDR3 nucleotides are TGTGCCAGCTCACCAGCGGGACAGACAAATGAAAAACTGTTTTTT.